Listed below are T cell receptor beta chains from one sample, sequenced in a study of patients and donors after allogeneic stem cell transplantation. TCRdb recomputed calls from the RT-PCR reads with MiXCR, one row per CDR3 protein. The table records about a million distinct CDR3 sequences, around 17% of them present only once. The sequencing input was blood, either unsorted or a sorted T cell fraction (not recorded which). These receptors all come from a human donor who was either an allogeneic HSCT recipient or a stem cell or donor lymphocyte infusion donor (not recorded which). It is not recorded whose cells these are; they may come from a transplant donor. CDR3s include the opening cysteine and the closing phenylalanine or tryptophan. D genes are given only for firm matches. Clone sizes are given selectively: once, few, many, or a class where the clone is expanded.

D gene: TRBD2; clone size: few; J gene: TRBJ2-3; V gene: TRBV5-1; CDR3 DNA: TGCGCCAGCAGCTTGGCAGCGGGGGTTGGAGATACGCAGTATTTT; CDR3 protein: CASSLAAGVGDTQYF
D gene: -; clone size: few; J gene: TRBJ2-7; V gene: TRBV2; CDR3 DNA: TGTGCCAGCAGTCCAGGGCCACCGCCCCGCGGGCAGTACTTC; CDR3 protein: CASSPGPPPRGQYF
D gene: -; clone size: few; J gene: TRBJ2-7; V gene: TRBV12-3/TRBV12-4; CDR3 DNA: TGTGCCAGCAGTTTACTCTGGGGCGAGCAGTACTTC; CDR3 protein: CASSLLWGEQYF
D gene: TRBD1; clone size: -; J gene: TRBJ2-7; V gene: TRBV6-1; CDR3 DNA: TGTGCCAGCAGTGAAACGAAACCGACGGGACAGACTACCTACGAGCAGTACTTC; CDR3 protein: CASSETKPTGQTTYEQYF
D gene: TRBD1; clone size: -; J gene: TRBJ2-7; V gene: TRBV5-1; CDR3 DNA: TGCGCCAGCACCGAAAGGGGCAGGGGGTCCTACGAGCAGTACTTC; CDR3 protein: CASTERGRGSYEQYF
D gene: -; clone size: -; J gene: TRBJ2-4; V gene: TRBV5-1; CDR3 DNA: TGCGCCAGCAGCTATCCGGGAGTAGACATTCAGTACTTC; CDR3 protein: CASSYPGVDIQYF
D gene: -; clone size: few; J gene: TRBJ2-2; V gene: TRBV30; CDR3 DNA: TGTGCCTGGAGCGGAGGCGGGGAGCTGTTTTTT; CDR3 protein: CAWSGGGELFF
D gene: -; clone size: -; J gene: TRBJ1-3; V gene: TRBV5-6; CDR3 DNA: TGTGCCAGCCGGGGGCCTGGAAACACCATATATTTT; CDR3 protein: CASRGPGNTIYF
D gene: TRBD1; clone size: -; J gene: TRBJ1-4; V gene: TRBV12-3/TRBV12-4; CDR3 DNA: TGTGCCAGCAGTGTGCGACAGGGGACTAATGAAAAACTGTTTTTT; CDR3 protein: CASSVRQGTNEKLFF
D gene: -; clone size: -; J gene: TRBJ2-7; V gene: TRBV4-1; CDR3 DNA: TGCGCCAGCAGCCAAACGGGCCCGGGGAGCTCCTACGAGCAGTACTTC; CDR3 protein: CASSQTGPGSSYEQYF
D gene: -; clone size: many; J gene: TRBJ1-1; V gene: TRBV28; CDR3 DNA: TGTGCCAGCAGTTTATCTCGGGCAATGAACACTGAAGCTTTCTTT; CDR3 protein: CASSLSRAMNTEAFF
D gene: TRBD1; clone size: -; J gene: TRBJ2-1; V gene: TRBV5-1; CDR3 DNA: TGCGCCAGCAGCTTGACTTCCCGGACAGGGAATGAGCAGTTCTTC; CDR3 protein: CASSLTSRTGNEQFF
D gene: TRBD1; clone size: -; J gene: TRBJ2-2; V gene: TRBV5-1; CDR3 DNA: TGCGCCAGCTCCGAGACAGGGGAAACCGGGGAGCTGTTTTTT; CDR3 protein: CASSETGETGELFF
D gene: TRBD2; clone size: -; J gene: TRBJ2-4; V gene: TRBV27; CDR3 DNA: TGTGCCAGCAGTTTTTGGCCTAGCGGTCGGGGGGCCAAAAACATTCAGTACTTC; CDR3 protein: CASSFWPSGRGAKNIQYF
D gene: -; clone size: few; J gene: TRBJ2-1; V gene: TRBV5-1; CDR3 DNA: TGCGCCAGCAGCCCCTCGGGCCACAATGAGCAGTTCTTC; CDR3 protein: CASSPSGHNEQFF
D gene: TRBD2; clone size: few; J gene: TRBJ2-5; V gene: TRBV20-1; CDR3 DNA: TGCAGTGCTAGCTGGCGGGGGCAAGAGACCCAGTACTTC; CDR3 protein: CSASWRGQETQYF
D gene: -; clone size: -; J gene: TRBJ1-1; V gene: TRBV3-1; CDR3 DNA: TGTGCCAGCAGCCCGAGTGCTGACACTGAAGCTTTCTTT; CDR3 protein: CASSPSADTEAFF
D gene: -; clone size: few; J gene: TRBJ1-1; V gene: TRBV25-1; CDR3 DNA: TGTGCCAGCAGTGAATTGGGGGGGGCTCGGACTGAAGCTTTCTTT; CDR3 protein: CASSELGGARTEAFF
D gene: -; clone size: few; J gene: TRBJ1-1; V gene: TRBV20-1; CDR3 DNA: TGCAGTGCTAGAGATCATCGAGTGAACACTGAAGCTTTCTTT; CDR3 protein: CSARDHRVNTEAFF
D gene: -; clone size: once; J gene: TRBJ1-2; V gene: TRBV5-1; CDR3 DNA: TGCGCCAGCAGCTTGGGTCAGACCGTTAACTATGGCTACACCTTC; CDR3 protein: CASSLGQTVNYGYTF
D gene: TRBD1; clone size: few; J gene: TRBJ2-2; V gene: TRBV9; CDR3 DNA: TGTGCCAGCAGACCGGACAGGTTGTCCGGGGAGCTGTTTTTT; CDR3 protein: CASRPDRLSGELFF
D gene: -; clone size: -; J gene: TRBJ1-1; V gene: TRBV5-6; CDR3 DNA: TGTGCCAGCAGCTTGAGTATTATGACCACTGAAGCTTTCTTT; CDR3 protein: CASSLSIMTTEAFF
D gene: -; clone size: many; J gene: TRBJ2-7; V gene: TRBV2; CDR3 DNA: TGTGCCAGCAGAACGGTAGGGTCCTACGAGCAGTACTTC; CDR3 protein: CASRTVGSYEQYF
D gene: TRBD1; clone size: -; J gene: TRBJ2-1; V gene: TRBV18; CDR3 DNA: TGTGCCAGCTCACGGATACCGGGACAGGATAATGAGCAGTTCTTC; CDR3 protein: CASSRIPGQDNEQFF
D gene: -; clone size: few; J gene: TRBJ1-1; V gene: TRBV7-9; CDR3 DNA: TGTGCCAGCGCCCTAACTGAAGCTTTCTTT; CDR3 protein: CASALTEAFF
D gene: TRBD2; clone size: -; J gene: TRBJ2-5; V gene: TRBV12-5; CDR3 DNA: TGTGCTAGTGGTTTGGCGGGAGGGCCTTATGAGAAGACCCAGTACTTC; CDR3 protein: CASGLAGGPYEKTQYF
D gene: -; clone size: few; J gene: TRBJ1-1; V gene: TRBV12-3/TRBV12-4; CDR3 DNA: TGTGCCAGCAGGTGGGACGGGAACACTGAAGCTTTCTTT; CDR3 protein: CASRWDGNTEAFF
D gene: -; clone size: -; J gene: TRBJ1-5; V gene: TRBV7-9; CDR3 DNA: TGTGCCAGCAGCCCCCTAGAACGGGGCAGCAATCAGCCCCAGCATTTT; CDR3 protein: CASSPLERGSNQPQHF
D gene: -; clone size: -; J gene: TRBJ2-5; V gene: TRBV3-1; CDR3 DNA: TGTGCCAGCAGCCAACCTAAAGAGACCCAGTACTTC; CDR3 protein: CASSQPKETQYF
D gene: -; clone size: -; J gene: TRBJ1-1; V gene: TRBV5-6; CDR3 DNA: TGTGCCAGCAGCTTGTGGCAGATTAGTGAGATGAACACTGAAGCTTTCTTT; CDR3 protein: CASSLWQISEMNTEAFF
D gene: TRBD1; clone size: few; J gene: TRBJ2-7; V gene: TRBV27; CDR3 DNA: TGTGCCAGCAGTTTCCGACAGGGCCTCCCCTACGAGCAGTACTTC; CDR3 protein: CASSFRQGLPYEQYF
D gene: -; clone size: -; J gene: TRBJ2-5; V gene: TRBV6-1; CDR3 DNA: TGTGCCAGCCAACCCACTTCCGGGACACTACAAGAGACCCAGTACTTC; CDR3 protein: CASQPTSGTLQETQYF
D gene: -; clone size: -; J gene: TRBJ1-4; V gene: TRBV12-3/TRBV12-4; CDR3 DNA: TGTGCCAGCAGTTTAAGGGATGAAAAACTGTTTTTT; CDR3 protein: CASSLRDEKLFF
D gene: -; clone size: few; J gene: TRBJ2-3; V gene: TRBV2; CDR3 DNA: TGTGCCAGCGGGGGGGACAGGAGCACAGATACGCAGTATTTT; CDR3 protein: CASGGDRSTDTQYF
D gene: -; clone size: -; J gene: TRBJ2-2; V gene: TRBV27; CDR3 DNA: TGTGCCAGCAGTTGGACCGGAGGAGGGATTTATACCGGGGAGCTGTTTTTT; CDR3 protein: CASSWTGGGIYTGELFF
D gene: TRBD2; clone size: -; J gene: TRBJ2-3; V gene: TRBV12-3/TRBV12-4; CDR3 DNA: TGTGCCAGCAGTTTAAGCGGGACTCCCACAGATACGCAGTATTTT; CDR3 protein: CASSLSGTPTDTQYF
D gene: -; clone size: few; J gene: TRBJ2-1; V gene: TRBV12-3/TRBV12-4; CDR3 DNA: TGTGCCAGCACGGGAAACGGGCGGTCTGAGCAGTTCTTC; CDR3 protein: CASTGNGRSEQFF
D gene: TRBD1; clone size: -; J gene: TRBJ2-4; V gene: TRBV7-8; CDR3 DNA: TGTGCCAGCAGCCTCGCCGGGACAGGGGGTTCGCGGAACATTCAGTACTTC; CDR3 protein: CASSLAGTGGSRNIQYF
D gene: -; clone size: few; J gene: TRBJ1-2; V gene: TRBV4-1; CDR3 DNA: TGCGCCAGCAGCCAAGATGAGTCCGTCTACTATGGCTACACCTTC; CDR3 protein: CASSQDESVYYGYTF
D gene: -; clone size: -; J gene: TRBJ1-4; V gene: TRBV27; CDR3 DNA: TGTGCCAGCATAAGAGAAACGGCGACTGTGGCTAATGAAAAACTGTTTTTT; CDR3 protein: CASIRETATVANEKLFF
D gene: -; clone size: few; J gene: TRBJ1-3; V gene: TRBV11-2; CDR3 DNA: TGTGCCAGCAGCTTCAGGGGTAGAAACACCATATATTTT; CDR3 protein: CASSFRGRNTIYF